The rows below give T cell receptor beta chains drawn from one sample of a study of blood T cell repertoires in COVID-19. Repertoires were generated with immunoSEQ multiplex PCR, while TCRdb's copy carries only in-frame clones and drops some. The sample shows 150,000 to 250,000 clones, roughly 87% of them seen only once. Source material: PBMCs or T cells enriched from blood (not recorded which). These TCRs come from a woman aged 25 to 39 who had recovered from COVID-19. Both conserved end residues are trimmed from each CDR3.

TRBV18 | ASSPPAGRNTIY
TRBV7-9 | ASSPGQWYGELF
TRBV11-3 | ASSQGGVGGELF
TRBV30 | AIGVNTGELF
TRBV5-4 | ASSLLPPGTGDNSPLH
TRBV4-1 | ASSQEGDGSPWQETQY
TRBV11-3 | ASTLGGSRLAGEADTQY
TRBV7-8 | ASSLGASGSTDTQY
TRBV19 | ASSLARGNYGYT
TRBV6-4 | ASSDRRGGADTQY
TRBV5-1 | ASSSLGGAYNEQF
TRBV24-1 | ATSDLDRGGYT
TRBV7-8 | ASSLVQGSMNTEAF
TRBV24-1 | ATSDPQGSYETQY
TRBV9 | ASSNRDTDTDTQY
TRBV7-9 | ASSHDAQGASGNTIY
TRBV7-9 | ASSLSQGNTEAF
TRBV3-1/TRBV3-2 | ASSLHLDRLNTEAF
TRBV14 | ASSIPRGRNEQF